This T cell receptor (beta chain) was identified during a study of blood T cell repertoires in COVID-19. Study summary: Donors in Cohort 3 who had recovered were those with two negative PCRs, healthcare professional clearance, or resolution of their symptoms.

The CDR3 is 16 residues long. V was cut by 7 bases and J by 4 bases, with 17 bases left in between. Per the germline V gene, CDR1 is MNHEY and CDR2 is SMNVEV (reference sequence). Libraries were prepared by immunoSEQ multiplex PCR; TCRdb keeps only in-frame clonotypes and omits some of them. The table has some 330,000 clones, around 87% seen once; the top ten hold about 1.9%. Sequenced input: PBMCs or T cells enriched from blood (not recorded which). This sequence was found in a man aged 40-49 years in a cohort exposed to, infected with or recovered from COVID-19 (not recorded which). The rearrangement joins TRBV27 to TRBJ1-6; D is possibly TRBD1 (6 bases). CDR3 coding DNA: TGTGCCAGCAAACAGAGGGGGTCCTTTTATAATTCACCCCTCCACTTT. It codes for CASKQRGSFYNSPLHF.